Following are 20 T cell receptor beta chains from one sample sequenced in a study of cytomegalovirus exposure and HLA in healthy donors. The study ran its PCR with 60 Vbeta and 13 Jbeta primers. This table comes from immunoSEQ multiplex PCR, and its TCRdb copy is limited to in-frame clones, with some not included. The sample yields approximately 110,000 clones, about 78% seen once. What was sequenced was PBMCs. Receptors were obtained from a woman in her thirties or forties in good health and CMV-seropositive.

This clone has only a few counts. The chain is built from TRBV7-8 and TRBJ1-2; 7 bases line up with TRBD1. Germline trimming cut 4 bases from V and 0 bases from J; bases unmatched to any gene: 14. Germline-derived CDR1 and CDR2 are SGHVS and FQNEAQ. CDR3 length equals 18 residues. DNA of the CDR3: TGTGCCAGCAGCTCCCGGGCAACGGGACAGCTACCTAACTATGGCTACACCTTC. Its protein is CASSSRATGQLPNYGYTF.

This clone has a single count. The chain uses TRBV2 and TRBJ2-3; 15 bases align to TRBD2. This CDR3 has 16 amino acids. With V trimmed by 5 bases and J by 4 bases, 4 bases remained unmatched. Germline loops: CDR1 SNHLY, CDR2 FYNNEI. The CDR3 DNA sequence: TGTGCCAGCAGTAGGACTAGCGGGGGGGCGGCAGATACGCAGTATTTT. As protein: CASSRTSGGAADTQYF.

The rearrangement uses TRBV9 and TRBJ2-1, with 11 nucleotides matching TRBD2. The J segment lost 6 bases and the V segment lost 4 bases, leaving 3 bases of the junction unmatched. The CDR3 runs 14 residues. The germline CDR1 and CDR2 sequences are SGDLS and YYNGEE. DNA of the CDR3: TGTGCCAGCAGCCATAGCGGGGGGGCCAATGAGCAGTTCTTC. It encodes CASSHSGGANEQFF.

The chain joins TRBV7-3 to TRBJ1-1; 7 bases are a match to TRBD1. V trimming: 5 bases; J trimming: 2 bases; junction bases outside the gene matches: 8. The CDR3 sequence is 15 residues long. Per the germline V gene, CDR1 is SGHTA and CDR2 is FQGTGA. CDR3 DNA sequence: TGTGCCAGCAGCCTAGGGACAGCGATTAACACTGAAGCTTTCTTT. This encodes CASSLGTAINTEAFF.

V usage is TRBV5-4 and J usage is TRBJ1-2; TRBD1 is a possible D gene (5 bases). Trimming cost V 4 bases and J 6 bases, with 10 bases left between them. CDR1 SGHNT and CDR2 YYREEE come from the germline V gene (reference sequence). The CDR3 is 12 residues long. CDR3 DNA sequence: TGTGCCAGCAGCCGGAGGGGCCATGGCTACACCTTC. This codes for CASSRRGHGYTF.

This clone has a handful of counts. The rearrangement links TRBV28 to TRBJ2-3; TRBD1 aligns across 9 bases. The germline gives CDR1 MDHEN, CDR2 SYDVKM. After removal of 4 bases from V and 0 bases from J, the junction contained 5 bases not matched to a gene. The length of the CDR3 is 16 residues. The chain's CDR3 is CASSSPGQGSTDTQYF. The CDR3 DNA follows: TGTGCCAGCAGTTCCCCCGGACAGGGGAGCACAGATACGCAGTATTTT. Full variable domain (remainder filled in from reference TRBV28 and TRBJ2-3): DVKVTQSSRYLVKRTGEKVFLECVQDMDHENMFWYRQDPGLGLRLIYFSYDVKMKEKGDIPEGYSVSREKKERFSLILESASTNQTSMYLCASSSPGQGSTDTQYFGPGTRLTVL.

The gene calls are TRBV14 and TRBJ2-1; the match to TRBD1 covers 7 bases. This CDR3 has 15 residues. The germline CDR1 and CDR2 sequences are SGHDN and FVKESK. Germline trimming cut 4 bases from V and 5 bases from J; bases unmatched to any gene: 8. The CDR3 region has the DNA TGTGCCAGCAGCCCATACGGACAGGTAAACAATGAGCAGTTCTTC. Translating gives CASSPYGQVNNEQFF.

This clone showed up just once. The chain joins TRBV13 to TRBJ1-1, with 7 bases matching TRBD1. Germline V lookup: CDR1 PRHDT, CDR2 FYEKMQ (reference sequence). Trimming removed 6 bases from V and 8 bases from J; junction bases left unmatched: 6. The CDR3 has 12 amino acids. CDR3 in amino acids: CASRYRGEEAFF. The CDR3 DNA follows: TGTGCCAGCAGGTACAGGGGCGAAGAAGCTTTCTTT.

This clone turned up a few times. The chain employs TRBV4-3 and TRBJ1-5; D is ambiguous. CDR1 and CDR2 from the germline V gene are LGHNA and YSLEER. CDR3 length: 14 residues. V gave up 0 bases and J gave up 7 bases, with 10 bases separating them. CDR3 DNA sequence: TGCGCCAGCAGCCAAGAAGTAGGAGGACAGCCCCAGCATTTT. Protein sequence: CASSQEVGGQPQHF.

The CDR3 DNA sequence: TGTGCCAGCTCACCTTCGCTCGGGGAGAACACTGAAGCTTTCTTT. This encodes CASSPSLGENTEAFF. V and J are TRBV18 and TRBJ1-1; D call uncertain. Per the germline V gene, CDR1 is KGHSH and CDR2 is LQKENI. The CDR3 is 15 residues long. Trimming shortened V by 3 bases and J by 1 base, and 12 bases separated the two germline ends.

The chain couples TRBV4-3 to TRBJ2-7, with 8 bases that match TRBD1. The germline V gene encodes CDR1 LGHNA and CDR2 YSLEER. With V trimmed by 5 bases and J by 2 bases, 5 bases remained unmatched. This CDR3 is built from 14 residues. CDR3 DNA sequence: TGCGCCAGCAGCAGCCGACAGGGGACCTACGAGCAGTACTTC. Its protein is CASSSRQGTYEQYF.

This clone came up a few times. This chain joins TRBV5-6 and TRBJ1-1; TRBD1 might be the D (5 bases). The germline V and J ends were trimmed by 4 bases and 3 bases, with 19 bases remaining between them. Germline V gives CDR1 SGHDT, CDR2 YYEEEE. The CDR3 has 16 amino acids. The CDR3 sequence is CASSRRLRGGDTEAFF. CDR3 sequence (DNA): TGTGCCAGCAGCCGACGATTGCGGGGAGGGGACACTGAAGCTTTCTTT.

In this sample, this clone turned up a few times. The chain combines TRBV6-1 with TRBJ1-1; no clear D gene. CDR1 is MNHNS, CDR2 SASEGT, per germline. The CDR3 is 14 amino acids. Trimming removed 3 bases from V and 6 bases from J, with 14 bases in between. The CDR3 sequence: CASSESGPRAEAFF. The DNA for the CDR3 is TGTGCCAGCAGTGAGTCCGGTCCGCGGGCTGAAGCTTTCTTT.

The V call is TRBV19, the J call TRBJ2-5, with TRBD1 matching over 7 bases. Germline V gene lookup returns CDR1 LNHDA and CDR2 SQIVND (reference sequence). Trimming cost V 6 bases and J 5 bases; bases outside gene matches: 6. The CDR3 is 13 amino acids. CDR3 protein: CASRHRGQETQYF. DNA for the CDR3: TGTGCCAGTAGGCACAGGGGTCAGGAGACCCAGTACTTC. The entire variable domain, with the rest obtained from reference TRBV19 and TRBJ2-5, is as follows: DGGITQSPKYLFRKEGQNVTLSCEQNLNHDAMYWYRQDPGQGLRLIYYSQIVNDFQKGDIAEGYSVSREKKESFPLTVTSAQKNPTAFYLCASRHRGQETQYFGPGTRLLVL.

In regard to this clone: The identical CDR3 is also encoded by other nucleotide sequences in the sample. V is TRBV6-1 and J is TRBJ1-1; perhaps TRBD1 as D (6 bases). CDR1 and CDR2 from the germline V gene are MNHNS and SASEGT. There are 13 residues in the CDR3. The V end lost 3 bases, the J end lost 1 base, and 6 bases lay between the germline ends. CDR3 sequence (DNA): TGTGCCAGCAGTGAGGGACAGAACACTGAAGCTTTCTTT. Its translation: CASSEGQNTEAFF.

The rearrangement joins TRBV19 to TRBJ2-7; D call uncertain. Germline CDR1 is LNHDA and CDR2 is SQIVND (reference sequence). CDR3 length equals 15 residues. V was pared by 4 bases and J by 2 bases, with 15 bases between. In DNA, the CDR3 is TGTGCCAGTAGTAGATCTGGCCTCGTTACCTACGAGCAGTACTTC. This encodes CASSRSGLVTYEQYF. The full variable domain, rest sourced from reference TRBV19 and TRBJ2-7, is DGGITQSPKYLFRKEGQNVTLSCEQNLNHDAMYWYRQDPGQGLRLIYYSQIVNDFQKGDIAEGYSVSREKKESFPLTVTSAQKNPTAFYLCASSRSGLVTYEQYFGPGTRLTVT.

V usage is TRBV18 and J usage is TRBJ2-7; no firm D call. This CDR3 is built from 15 residues. The V gene lost 3 bases and the J gene lost 0 bases, with 12 bases spanning the gap. The V gene's germline CDR1 is KGHSH and CDR2 LQKENI. The CDR3 spells CASSPENYFSYEQYF. The CDR3 nucleotides read TGTGCCAGCTCACCGGAGAACTACTTCTCCTACGAGCAGTACTTC.

V gene TRBV9 combines with J gene TRBJ2-2; D ambiguous. The CDR3 is 14 amino acids. V was shortened by 2 bases and J by 6 bases, with 11 bases between the two germline ends. Per the germline V gene, CDR1 is SGDLS and CDR2 is YYNGEE. Here the CDR3 reads CASSVTRDAGELFF. For the CDR3, the DNA is TGTGCCAGCAGCGTGACAAGAGACGCCGGGGAGCTGTTTTTT.

This chain links TRBV18 with TRBJ1-1; D possibly corresponds to TRBD1 (5 bases). CDR3 length: 14 amino acids. CDR1 and CDR2 (germline): KGHSH, LQKENI. Trimming took off 2 bases at V and 5 bases at J, with 12 bases between the two ends. In nucleotides, the CDR3 is TGTGCCAGCTCACCAGGGGCCCTGCTAACTGAAGCTTTCTTT. This translates into CASSPGALLTEAFF.

The chain couples TRBV5-4 to TRBJ1-1; tentative D call: TRBD1 (5 bases). The V gene's germline CDR1 is SGHNT and CDR2 YYREEE (reference sequence). There are 13 residues in the CDR3. Between the trimmed V and J ends, which lost 8 bases and 4 bases, there was a span of 15 bases. Written as DNA, the CDR3 is TGTGCCAGTACCCTTGGGGGGAGCACTGAAGCTTTCTTT. It codes for CASTLGGSTEAFF.